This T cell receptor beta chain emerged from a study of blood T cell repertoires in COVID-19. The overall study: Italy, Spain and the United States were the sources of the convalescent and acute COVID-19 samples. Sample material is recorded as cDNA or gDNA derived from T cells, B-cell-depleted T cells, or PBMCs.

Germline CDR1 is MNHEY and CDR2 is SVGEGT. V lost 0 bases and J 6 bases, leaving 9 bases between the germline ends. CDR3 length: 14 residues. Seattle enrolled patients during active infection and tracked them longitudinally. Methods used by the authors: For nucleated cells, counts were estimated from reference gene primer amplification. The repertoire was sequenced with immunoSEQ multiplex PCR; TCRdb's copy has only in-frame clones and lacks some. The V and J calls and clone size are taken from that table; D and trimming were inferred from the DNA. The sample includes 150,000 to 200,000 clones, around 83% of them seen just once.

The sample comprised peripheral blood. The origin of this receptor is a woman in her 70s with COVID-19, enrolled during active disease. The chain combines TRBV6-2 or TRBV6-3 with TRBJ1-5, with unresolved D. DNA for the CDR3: TGTGCCAGCAGTTACTCGAAAGGAGGTCAGCCCCAGCATTTT. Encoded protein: CASSYSKGGQPQHF.